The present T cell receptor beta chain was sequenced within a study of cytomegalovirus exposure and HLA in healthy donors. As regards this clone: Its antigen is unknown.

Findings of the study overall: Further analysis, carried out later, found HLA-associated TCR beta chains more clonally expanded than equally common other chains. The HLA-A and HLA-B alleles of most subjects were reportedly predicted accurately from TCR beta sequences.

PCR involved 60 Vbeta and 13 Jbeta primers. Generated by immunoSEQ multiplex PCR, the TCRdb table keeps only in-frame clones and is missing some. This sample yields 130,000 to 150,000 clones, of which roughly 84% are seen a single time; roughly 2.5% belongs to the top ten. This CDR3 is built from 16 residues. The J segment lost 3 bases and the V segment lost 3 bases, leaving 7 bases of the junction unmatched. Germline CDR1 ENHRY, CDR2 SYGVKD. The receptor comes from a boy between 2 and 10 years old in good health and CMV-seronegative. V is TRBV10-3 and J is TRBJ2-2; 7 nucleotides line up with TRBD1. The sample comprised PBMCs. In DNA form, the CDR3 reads TGTGCCATCAGTGATTCGGCAGGGGGTCACACCGGGGAGCTGTTTTTT. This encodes CAISDSAGGHTGELFF.